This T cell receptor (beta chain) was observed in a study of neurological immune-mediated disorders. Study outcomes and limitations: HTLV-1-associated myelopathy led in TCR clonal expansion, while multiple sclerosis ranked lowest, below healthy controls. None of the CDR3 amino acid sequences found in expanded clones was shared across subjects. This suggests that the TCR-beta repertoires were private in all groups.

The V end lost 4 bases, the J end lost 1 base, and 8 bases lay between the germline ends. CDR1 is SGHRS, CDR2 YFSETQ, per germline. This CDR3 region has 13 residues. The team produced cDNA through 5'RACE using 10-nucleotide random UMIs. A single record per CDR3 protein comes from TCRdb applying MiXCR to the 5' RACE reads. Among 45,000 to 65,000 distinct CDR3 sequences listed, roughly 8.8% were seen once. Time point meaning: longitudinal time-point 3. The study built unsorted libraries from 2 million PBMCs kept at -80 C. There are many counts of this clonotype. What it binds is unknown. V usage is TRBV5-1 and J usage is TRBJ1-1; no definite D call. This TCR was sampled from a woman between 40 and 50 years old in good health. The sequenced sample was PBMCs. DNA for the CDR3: TGCGCCAGCAGCCTAATTACGAACACTGAAGCTTTCTTT. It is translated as CASSLITNTEAFF.